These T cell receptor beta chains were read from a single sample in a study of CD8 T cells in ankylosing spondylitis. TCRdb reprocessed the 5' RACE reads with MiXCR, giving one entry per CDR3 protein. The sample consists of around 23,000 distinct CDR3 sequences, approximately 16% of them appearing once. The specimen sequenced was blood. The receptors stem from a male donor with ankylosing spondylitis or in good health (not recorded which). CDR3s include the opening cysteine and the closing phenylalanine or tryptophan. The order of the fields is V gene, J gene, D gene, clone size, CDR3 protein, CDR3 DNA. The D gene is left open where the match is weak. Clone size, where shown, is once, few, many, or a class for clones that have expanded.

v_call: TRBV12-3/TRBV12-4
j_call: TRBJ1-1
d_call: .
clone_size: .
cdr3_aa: CASSSGTVNTEAFF
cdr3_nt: TGTGCCAGCAGCTCCGGGACGGTGAACACTGAAGCTTTCTTT

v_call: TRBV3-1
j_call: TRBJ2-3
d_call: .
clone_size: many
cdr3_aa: CASSHETQSTDTQYF
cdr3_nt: TGTGCCAGCAGCCATGAGACACAGAGCACAGATACGCAGTATTTT

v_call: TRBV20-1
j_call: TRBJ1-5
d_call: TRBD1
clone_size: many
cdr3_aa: CSARVQGENQPQHF
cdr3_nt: TGCAGTGCTAGAGTACAGGGGGAAAATCAGCCCCAGCATTTT

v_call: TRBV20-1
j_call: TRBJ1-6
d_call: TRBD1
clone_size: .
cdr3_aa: CSARPPRGARSSNSPLHF
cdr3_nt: TGCAGTGCTAGACCCCCCAGGGGGGCAAGATCTAGTAATTCACCCCTCCACTTT

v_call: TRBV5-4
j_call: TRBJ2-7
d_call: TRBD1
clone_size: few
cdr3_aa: CASSSSMSGGYEQYF
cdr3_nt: TGTGCCAGCAGCTCCTCAATGTCAGGGGGCTACGAGCAGTACTTC

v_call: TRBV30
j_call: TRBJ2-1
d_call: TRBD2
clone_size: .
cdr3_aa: CAWSVPSGGGNEQFF
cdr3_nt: TGTGCCTGGAGTGTACCTAGCGGGGGGGGCAATGAGCAGTTCTTC

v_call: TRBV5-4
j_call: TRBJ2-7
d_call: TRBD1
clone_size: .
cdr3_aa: CASSSGTVGYEQYF
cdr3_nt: TGTGCCAGCAGCTCCGGGACAGTAGGCTACGAGCAGTACTTC

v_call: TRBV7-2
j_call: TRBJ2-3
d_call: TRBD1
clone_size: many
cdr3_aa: CASHDRGHSGTQYF
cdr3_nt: TGTGCCAGCCACGACAGGGGGCACTCGGGTACGCAGTATTTT

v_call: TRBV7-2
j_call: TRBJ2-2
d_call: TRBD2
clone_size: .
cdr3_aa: CASSLPLAGAGELFF
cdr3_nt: TGTGCCAGCAGCTTGCCCTTAGCGGGAGCCGGGGAGCTGTTTTTT

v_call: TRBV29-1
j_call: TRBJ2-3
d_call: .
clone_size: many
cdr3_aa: CSVDLAALSTDTQYF
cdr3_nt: TGCAGCGTCGATTTAGCGGCGCTAAGCACAGATACGCAGTATTTT

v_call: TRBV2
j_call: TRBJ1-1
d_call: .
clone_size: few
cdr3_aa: CASSEARGGGAFF
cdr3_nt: TGTGCCAGCAGTGAAGCGCGGGGCGGTGGAGCTTTCTTT

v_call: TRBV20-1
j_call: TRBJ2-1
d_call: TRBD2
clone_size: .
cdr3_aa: CSARVRLAGGPEQFF
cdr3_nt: TGCAGTGCTAGGGTTAGACTAGCGGGAGGGCCTGAGCAGTTCTTC

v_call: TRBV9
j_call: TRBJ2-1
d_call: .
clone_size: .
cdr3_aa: CASSVVGGPNEQFF
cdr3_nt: TGTGCCAGCAGCGTAGTTGGAGGGCCCAATGAGCAGTTCTTC

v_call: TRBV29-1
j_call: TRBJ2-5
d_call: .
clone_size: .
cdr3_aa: CSVSKAVGETQYF
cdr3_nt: TGCAGCGTTTCCAAGGCGGTTGGCGAGACCCAGTACTTC

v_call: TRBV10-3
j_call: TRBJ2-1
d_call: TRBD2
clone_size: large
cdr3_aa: CAISDSMGGPGDNEQFF
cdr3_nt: TGTGCCATCAGTGACTCCATGGGAGGGCCGGGAGACAATGAGCAGTTCTTC

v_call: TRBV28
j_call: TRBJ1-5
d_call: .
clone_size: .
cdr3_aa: CASSHDGSNQPQHF
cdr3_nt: TGTGCCAGCAGCCACGACGGCAGCAATCAGCCCCAGCATTTT

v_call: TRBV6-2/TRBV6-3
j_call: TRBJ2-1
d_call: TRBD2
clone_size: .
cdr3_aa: CASSPPTSGSDRDEQFF
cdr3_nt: TGTGCCAGCAGTCCCCCAACTAGCGGGAGTGATAGGGATGAGCAGTTCTTC

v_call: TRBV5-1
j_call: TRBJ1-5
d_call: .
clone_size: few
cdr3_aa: CASSLAGQQPQHF
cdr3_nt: TGCGCCAGCAGCTTGGCCGGGCAGCAGCCCCAGCATTTT

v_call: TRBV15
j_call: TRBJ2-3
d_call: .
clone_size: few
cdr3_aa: CATSRDDREDTQYF
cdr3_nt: TGTGCCACCAGCAGAGACGACAGAGAAGATACGCAGTATTTT

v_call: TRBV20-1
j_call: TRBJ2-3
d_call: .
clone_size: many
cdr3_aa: CSARSRTSTDTQYF
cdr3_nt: TGCAGTGCTAGATCGCGGACCTCCACAGATACGCAGTATTTT

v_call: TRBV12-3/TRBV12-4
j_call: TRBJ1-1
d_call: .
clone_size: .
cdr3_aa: CASSFRLNTEAFF
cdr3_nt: TGTGCCAGCAGTTTTCGCCTGAACACTGAAGCTTTCTTT

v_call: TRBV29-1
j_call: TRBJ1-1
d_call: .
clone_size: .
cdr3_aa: CSVVTQLNTEAFF
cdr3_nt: TGCAGCGTTGTCACACAGTTGAACACTGAAGCTTTCTTT

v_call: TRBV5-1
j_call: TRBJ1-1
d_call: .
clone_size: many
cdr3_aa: CASSLDPGLTEAFF
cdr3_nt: TGCGCCAGCAGCTTGGATCCGGGGTTGACTGAAGCTTTCTTT

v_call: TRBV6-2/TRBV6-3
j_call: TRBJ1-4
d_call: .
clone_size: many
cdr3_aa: CASSGPGRATNEKLFF
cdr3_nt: TGTGCCAGCAGTGGCCCGGGGCGAGCGACTAATGAAAAACTGTTTTTT

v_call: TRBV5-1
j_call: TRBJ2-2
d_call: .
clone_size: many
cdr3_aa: CASSLYRRSTGELFF
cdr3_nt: TGCGCCAGCAGCTTGTACAGGCGCAGCACCGGGGAGCTGTTTTTT

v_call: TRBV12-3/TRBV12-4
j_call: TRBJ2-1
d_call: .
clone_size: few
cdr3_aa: CASSPGRFYNEQFF
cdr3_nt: TGTGCCAGCAGCCCAGGGAGATTTTACAATGAGCAGTTCTTC

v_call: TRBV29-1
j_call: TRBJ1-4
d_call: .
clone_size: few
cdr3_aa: CSAGAGRPNEKLFF
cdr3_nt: TGCAGCGCCGGAGCAGGGAGGCCTAATGAAAAACTGTTTTTT

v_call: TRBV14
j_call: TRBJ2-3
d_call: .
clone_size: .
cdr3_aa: CASSQRTPGSSRDTQYF
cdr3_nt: TGTGCCAGCAGCCAACGCACCCCGGGGTCCTCGAGGGATACGCAGTATTTT

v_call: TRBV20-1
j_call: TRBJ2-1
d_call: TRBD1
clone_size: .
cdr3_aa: CSAREPGQLRNEQFF
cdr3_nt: TGCAGTGCAAGAGAACCGGGACAGTTAAGGAATGAGCAGTTCTTC

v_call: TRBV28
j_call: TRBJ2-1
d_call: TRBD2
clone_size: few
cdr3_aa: CAGRASGDYNEQFF
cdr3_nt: TGTGCCGGTCGGGCTAGCGGCGACTACAATGAGCAGTTCTTC

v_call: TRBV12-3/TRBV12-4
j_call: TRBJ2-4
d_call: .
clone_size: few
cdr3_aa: CASSLRGNSKNIQYF
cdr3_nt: TGTGCCAGCAGTTTAAGGGGAAATTCCAAAAACATTCAGTACTTC

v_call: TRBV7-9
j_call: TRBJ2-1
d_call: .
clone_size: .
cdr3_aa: CASSTPGLITNEQFF
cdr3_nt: TGTGCCAGCAGCACTCCGGGACTCATCACGAATGAGCAGTTCTTC

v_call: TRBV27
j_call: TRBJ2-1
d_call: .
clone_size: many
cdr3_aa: CASSLRGSKHMEFF
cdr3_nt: TGTGCCAGCAGTTTAAGAGGGAGTAAGCACATGGAGTTCTTC

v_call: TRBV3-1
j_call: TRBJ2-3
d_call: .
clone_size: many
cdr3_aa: CASSQLVGDTQYF
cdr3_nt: TGTGCCAGCAGCCAATTGGTCGGAGATACGCAGTATTTT

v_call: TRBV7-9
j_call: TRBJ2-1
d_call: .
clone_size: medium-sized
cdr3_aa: CASSLVGLTSSYNEQFF
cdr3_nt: TGTGCCAGCAGCTTAGTAGGCCTAACGAGCTCCTACAATGAGCAGTTCTTC

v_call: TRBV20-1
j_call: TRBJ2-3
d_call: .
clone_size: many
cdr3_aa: CSAQGFTDTQYF
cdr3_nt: TGCAGTGCTCAGGGTTTCACAGATACGCAGTATTTT

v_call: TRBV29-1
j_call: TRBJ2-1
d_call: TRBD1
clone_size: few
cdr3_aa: CSGSGQNNEQFF
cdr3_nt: TGCAGCGGCTCGGGACAGAACAATGAGCAGTTCTTC

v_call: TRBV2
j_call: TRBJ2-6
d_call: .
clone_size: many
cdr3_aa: CASSEASSGANVLTF
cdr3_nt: TGTGCCAGCAGTGAAGCGAGCTCTGGGGCCAACGTCCTGACTTTC

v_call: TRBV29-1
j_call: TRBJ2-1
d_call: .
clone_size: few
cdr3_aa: CSARRAAYNEQFF
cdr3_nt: TGCAGCGCCCGGAGGGCCGCATACAATGAGCAGTTCTTC

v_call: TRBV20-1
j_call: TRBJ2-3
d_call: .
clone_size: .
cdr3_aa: CSAQRDTQYF
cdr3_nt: TGCAGTGCTCAAAGAGATACGCAGTATTTT

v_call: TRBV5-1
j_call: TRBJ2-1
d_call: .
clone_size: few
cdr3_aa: CASSLATNNEQFF
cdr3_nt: TGCGCCAGCAGCTTGGCCACAAACAATGAGCAGTTCTTC

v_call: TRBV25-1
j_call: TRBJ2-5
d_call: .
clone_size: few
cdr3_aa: CASSAPLGGETQYF
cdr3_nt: TGTGCCAGCAGTGCGCCCTTAGGGGGAGAGACCCAGTACTTC

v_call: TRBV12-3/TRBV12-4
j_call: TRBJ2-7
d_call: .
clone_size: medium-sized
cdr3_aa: CASSRTSYEQYF
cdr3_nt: TGTGCCAGCAGCCGGACCTCCTACGAGCAGTACTTC

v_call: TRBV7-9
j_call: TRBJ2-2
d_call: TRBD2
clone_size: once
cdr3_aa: CASSFGLDGDTGELFF
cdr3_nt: TGTGCCAGCAGCTTCGGACTAGATGGTGACACCGGGGAGCTGTTTTTT

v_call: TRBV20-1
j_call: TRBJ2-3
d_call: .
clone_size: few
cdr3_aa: CSASRGLISTDTQYF
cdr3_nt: TGCAGTGCTAGCCGGGGGCTCATCAGCACAGATACGCAGTATTTT

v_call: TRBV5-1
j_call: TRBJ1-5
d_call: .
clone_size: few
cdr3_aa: CASSTTGGQPQHF
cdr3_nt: TGCGCCAGCAGCACAACAGGAGGCCAGCCCCAGCATTTT

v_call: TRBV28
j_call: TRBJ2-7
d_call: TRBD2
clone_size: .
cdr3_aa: CASSSPGLADPYEQYF
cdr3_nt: TGTGCCAGCAGTTCGCCGGGACTAGCGGATCCCTACGAGCAGTACTTC

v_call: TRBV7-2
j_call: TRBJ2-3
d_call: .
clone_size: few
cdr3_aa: CASSASLDTQYF
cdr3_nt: TGTGCCAGCAGCGCCTCTTTGGATACGCAGTATTTT

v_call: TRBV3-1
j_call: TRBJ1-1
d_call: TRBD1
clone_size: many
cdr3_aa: CASSPGQGGTEAFF
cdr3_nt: TGTGCCAGCAGCCCAGGACAGGGGGGGACTGAAGCTTTCTTT

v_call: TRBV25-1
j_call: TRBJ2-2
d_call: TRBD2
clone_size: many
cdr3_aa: CASSDAVGGVPGELFF
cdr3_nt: TGTGCCAGCAGTGACGCCGTCGGGGGGGTTCCCGGGGAGCTGTTTTTT

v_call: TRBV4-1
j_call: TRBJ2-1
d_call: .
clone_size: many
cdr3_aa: CASSQVQNEQFF
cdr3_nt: TGCGCCAGCAGCCAAGTCCAAAATGAGCAGTTCTTC

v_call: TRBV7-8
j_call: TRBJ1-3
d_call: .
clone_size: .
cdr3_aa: CASSFLSGNTIYF
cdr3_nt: TGTGCCAGCAGCTTCCTCTCTGGAAACACCATATATTTT

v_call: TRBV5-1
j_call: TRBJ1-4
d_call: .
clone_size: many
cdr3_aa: CASSLEGLWEKLFF
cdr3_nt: TGCGCCAGCAGCTTGGAAGGTTTATGGGAAAAACTGTTTTTT